The clone carrying this T cell receptor (beta chain) was counted only a few times. The sample comes from a study of T cells in Graves' hyperthyroidism and ophthalmopathy. Across the whole study: At the time of initial diagnosis and before any treatment, peripheral blood was collected.

Hyperthyroidism patients were newly diagnosed, had disease duration under 2 months, and were aged 18 to 65 years. Exclusion of patients followed from uncontrolled infection, other autoimmune disease, pregnancy or lactation. Clinicians diagnosed patients from clinical symptoms, serum thyroxine and TRAb, thyroid ultrasound and orbital computed tomography. The CDR3 regions of TCR beta were amplified from RNA transcripts. In the first-round RT-PCR of the TCR CDR3, the HTBI primer set was used. From the multiplex PCR reads, TCRdb called clonotypes with MiXCR, one entry per CDR3 protein. This table holds fewer than 350,000 distinct CDR3 sequences, under 25% found once. Trimming took 4 bases from V and 7 from J, leaving 18 bases between them. The CDR3 totals 15 residues. CDR1 is KGHDR, CDR2 SFDVKD, per germline.

The clonotype originates from a woman between 50 and 59 years old with Graves' hyperthyroidism. This chain uses TRBV24-1 with TRBJ1-2; no clear D. Specimen: blood. Here the CDR3 DNA reads TGTGCCACCAGTGACACAAGCGAAGGGCGGACTGGCTACACCTTC. Translated, it gives CATSDTSEGRTGYTF.